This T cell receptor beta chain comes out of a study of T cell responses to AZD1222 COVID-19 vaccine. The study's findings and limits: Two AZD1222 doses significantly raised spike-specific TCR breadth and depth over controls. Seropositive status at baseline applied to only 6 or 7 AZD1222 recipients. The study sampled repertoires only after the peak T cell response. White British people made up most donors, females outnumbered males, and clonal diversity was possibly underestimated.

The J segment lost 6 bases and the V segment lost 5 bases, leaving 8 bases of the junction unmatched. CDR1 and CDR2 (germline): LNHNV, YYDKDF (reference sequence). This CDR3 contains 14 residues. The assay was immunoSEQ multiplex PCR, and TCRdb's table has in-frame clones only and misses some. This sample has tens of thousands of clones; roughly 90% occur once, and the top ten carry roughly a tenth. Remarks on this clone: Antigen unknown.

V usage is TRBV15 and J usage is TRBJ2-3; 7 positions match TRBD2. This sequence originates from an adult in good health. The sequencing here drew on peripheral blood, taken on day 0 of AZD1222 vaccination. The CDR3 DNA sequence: TGTGCCACCAGCGTCTTAGCACTAGCGGATACGCAGTATTTT. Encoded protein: CATSVLALADTQYF.